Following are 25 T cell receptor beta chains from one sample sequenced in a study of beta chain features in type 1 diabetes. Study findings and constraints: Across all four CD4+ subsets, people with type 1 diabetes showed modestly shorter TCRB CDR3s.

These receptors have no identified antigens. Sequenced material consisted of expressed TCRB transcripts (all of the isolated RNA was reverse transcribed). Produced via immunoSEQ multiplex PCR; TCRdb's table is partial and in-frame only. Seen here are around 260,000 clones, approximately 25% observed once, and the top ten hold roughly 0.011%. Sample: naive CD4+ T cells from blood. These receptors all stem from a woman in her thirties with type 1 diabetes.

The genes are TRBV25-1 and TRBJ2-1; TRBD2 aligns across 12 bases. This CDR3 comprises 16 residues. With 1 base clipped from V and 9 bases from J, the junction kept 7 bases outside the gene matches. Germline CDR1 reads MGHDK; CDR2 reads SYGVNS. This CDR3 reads CASSESGTSGRGEQFF. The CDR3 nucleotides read TGTGCCAGCAGTGAATCGGGGACTAGCGGGCGGGGTGAGCAGTTCTTC.

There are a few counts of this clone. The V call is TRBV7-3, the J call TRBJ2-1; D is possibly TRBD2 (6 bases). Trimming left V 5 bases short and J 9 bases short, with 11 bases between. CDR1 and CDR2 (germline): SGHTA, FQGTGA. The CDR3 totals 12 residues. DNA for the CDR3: TGTGCCAGCAGCCCCCGGAGGGGTGAGCAGTTCTTC. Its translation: CASSPRRGEQFF.

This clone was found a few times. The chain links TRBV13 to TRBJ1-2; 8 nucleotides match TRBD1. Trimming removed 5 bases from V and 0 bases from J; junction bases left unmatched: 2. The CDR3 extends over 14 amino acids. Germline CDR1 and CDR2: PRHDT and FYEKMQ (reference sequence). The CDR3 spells CASSQTGANYGYTF. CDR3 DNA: TGTGCCAGCAGCCAGACAGGGGCTAACTATGGCTACACCTTC.

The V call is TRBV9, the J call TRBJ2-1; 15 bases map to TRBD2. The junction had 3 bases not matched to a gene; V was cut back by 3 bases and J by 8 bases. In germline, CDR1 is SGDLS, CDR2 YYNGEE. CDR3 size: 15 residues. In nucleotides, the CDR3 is TGTGCCAGCAGCGCGGGACTAGCGGGAGGTTATGAGCAGTTCTTC. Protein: CASSAGLAGGYEQFF.

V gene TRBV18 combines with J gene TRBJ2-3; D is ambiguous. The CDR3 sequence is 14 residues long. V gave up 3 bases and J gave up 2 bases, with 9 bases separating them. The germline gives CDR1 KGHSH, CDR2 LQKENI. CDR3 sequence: CASSPERNTDTQYF. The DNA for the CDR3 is TGTGCCAGCTCACCGGAGAGAAACACAGATACGCAGTATTTT.

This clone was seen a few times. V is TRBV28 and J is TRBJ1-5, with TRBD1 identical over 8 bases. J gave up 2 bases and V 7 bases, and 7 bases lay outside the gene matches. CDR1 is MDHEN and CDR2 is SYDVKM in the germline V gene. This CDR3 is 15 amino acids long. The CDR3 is CASTGGEEGNQPQHF. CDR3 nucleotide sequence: TGTGCCAGCACAGGGGGCGAGGAAGGCAATCAGCCCCAGCATTTT.

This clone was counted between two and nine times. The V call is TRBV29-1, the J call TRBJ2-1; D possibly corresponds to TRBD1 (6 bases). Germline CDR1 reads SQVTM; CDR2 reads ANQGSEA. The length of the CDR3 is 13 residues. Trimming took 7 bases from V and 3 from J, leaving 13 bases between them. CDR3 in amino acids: CSGRQDYYNEQFF. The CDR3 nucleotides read TGCAGCGGAAGACAGGATTACTACAATGAGCAGTTCTTC.

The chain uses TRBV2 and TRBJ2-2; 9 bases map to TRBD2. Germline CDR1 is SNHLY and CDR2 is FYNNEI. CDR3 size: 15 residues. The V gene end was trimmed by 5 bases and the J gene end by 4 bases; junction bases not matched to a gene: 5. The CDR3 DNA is TGTGCCAGCAGTTCGACTAGCGGCATCACCGGGGAGCTGTTTTTT. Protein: CASSSTSGITGELFF.

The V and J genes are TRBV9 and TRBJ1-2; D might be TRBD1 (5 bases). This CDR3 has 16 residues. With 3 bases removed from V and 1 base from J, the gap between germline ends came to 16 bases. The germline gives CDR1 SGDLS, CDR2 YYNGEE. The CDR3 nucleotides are TGTGCCAGCAGCGCAGGTGGGGGGTCCCTTAACTATGGCTACACCTTC. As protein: CASSAGGGSLNYGYTF.

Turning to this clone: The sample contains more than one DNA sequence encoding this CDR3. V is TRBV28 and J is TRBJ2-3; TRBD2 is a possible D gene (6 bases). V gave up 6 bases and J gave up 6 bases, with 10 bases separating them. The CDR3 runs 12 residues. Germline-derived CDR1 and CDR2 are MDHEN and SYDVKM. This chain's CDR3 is CASSPGRDTQYF. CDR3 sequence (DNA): TGTGCCAGCAGCCCAGGGAGGGATACGCAGTATTTT.

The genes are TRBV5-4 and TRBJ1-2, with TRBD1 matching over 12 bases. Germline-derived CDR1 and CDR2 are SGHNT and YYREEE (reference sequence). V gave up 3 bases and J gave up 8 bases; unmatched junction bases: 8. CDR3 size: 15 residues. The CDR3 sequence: CASSSPGQGARGYTF. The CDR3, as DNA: TGTGCCAGCAGCTCCCCGGGACAGGGGGCGCGGGGCTACACCTTC.

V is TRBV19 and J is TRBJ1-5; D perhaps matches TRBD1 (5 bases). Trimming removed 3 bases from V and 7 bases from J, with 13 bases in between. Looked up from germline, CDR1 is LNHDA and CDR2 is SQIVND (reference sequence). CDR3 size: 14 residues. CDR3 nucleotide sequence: TGTGCCAGTAGTATCGACAGTCGGGTCCAGCCCCAGCATTTT. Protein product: CASSIDSRVQPQHF.

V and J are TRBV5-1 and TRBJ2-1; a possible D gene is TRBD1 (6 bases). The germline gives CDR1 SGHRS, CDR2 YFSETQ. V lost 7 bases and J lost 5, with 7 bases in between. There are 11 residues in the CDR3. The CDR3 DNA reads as TGCGCCAGCGGACAGAACAATGAGCAGTTCTTC. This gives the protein CASGQNNEQFF.

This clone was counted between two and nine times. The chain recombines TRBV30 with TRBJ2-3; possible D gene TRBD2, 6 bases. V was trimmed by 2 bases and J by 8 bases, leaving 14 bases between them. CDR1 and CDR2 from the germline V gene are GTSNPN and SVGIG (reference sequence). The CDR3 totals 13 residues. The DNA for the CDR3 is TGTGCCTGGAGTCCATCGGTGGAGGGTACGCAGTATTTT. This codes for CAWSPSVEGTQYF.

The CDR3 spells CATSRDFLAGGREQFF. The CDR3 nucleotides read TGTGCCACCAGCAGAGATTTTCTAGCGGGAGGGCGCGAGCAGTTCTTC. The chain recombines TRBV15 with TRBJ2-1; TRBD2 matches 12 bases. CDR1 LNHNV and CDR2 YYDKDF come from the germline V gene (reference sequence). This CDR3 comprises 16 residues. Trimming took 0 bases from V and 10 from J; bases not matched to a gene: 7.

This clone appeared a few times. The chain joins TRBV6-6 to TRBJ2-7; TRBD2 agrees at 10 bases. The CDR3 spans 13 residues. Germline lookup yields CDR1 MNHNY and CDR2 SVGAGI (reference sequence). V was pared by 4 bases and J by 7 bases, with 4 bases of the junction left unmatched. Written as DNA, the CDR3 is TGTGCCAGCAGTTCTAGCGGGAGTGGGGAGCAGTACTTC. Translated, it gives CASSSSGSGEQYF.

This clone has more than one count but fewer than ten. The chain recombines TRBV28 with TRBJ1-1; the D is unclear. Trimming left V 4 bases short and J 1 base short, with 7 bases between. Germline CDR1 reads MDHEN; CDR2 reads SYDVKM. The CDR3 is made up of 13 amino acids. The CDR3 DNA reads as TGTGCCAGCAGTTCACAGCCGAACACTGAAGCTTTCTTT. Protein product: CASSSQPNTEAFF.

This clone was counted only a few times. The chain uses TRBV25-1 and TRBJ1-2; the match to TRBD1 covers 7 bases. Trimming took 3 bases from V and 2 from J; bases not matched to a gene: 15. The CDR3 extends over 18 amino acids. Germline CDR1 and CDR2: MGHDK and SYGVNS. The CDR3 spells CASSDTRDSLTSNYGYTF. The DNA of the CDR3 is TGTGCCAGCAGTGATACCCGGGACAGCCTCACTTCAAACTATGGCTACACCTTC.

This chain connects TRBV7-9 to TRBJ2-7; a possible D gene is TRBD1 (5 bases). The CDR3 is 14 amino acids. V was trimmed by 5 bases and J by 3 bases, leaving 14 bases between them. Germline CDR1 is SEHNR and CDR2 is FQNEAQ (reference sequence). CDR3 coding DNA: TGTGCCAGCAGCCTAGACAGCTTAGACTACGAGCAGTACTTC. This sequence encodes CASSLDSLDYEQYF.

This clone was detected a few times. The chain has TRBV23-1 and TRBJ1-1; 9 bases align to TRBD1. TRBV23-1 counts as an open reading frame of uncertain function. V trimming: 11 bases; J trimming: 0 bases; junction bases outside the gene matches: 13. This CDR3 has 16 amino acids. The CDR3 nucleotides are TGCGCCTACTTGGTGGACAGGGGCACTATGAACACTGAAGCTTTCTTT. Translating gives CAYLVDRGTMNTEAFF.

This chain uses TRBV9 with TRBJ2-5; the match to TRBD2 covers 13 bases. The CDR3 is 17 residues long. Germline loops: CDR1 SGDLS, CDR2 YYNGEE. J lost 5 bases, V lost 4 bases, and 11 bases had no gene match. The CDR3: CASSPTRTSGSHETQYF. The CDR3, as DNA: TGTGCCAGCAGCCCAACCAGGACTAGCGGGAGTCACGAGACCCAGTACTTC.

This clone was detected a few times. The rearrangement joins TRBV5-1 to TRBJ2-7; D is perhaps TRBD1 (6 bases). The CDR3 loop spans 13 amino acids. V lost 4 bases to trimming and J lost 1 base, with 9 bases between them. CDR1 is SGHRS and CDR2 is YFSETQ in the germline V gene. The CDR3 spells CASSVTGSYEQYF. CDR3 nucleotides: TGCGCCAGCAGCGTGACAGGTTCCTACGAGCAGTACTTC.

As DNA, the CDR3 is TGTGCCAGCAGCCCTCAAGAGACCCAGTACTTC. It yields the protein CASSPQETQYF. The V gene is TRBV7-9, the J gene TRBJ2-5; D is undetermined. This CDR3 region has 11 residues. In germline, CDR1 is SEHNR, CDR2 FQNEAQ (reference sequence). V lost 5 bases and J 2 bases, leaving 3 bases between the germline ends.

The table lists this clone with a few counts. CDR3 nucleotides: TGTGCCAGCAGCTTGGCCGGGACTAGCGGGAGAGATGAGCAGTTCTTC. It is translated as CASSLAGTSGRDEQFF. The chain employs TRBV7-9 and TRBJ2-1, with 14 bases fitting TRBD2. J lost 8 bases, V lost 3 bases, and 6 bases had no gene match. Per the germline V gene, CDR1 is SEHNR and CDR2 is FQNEAQ (reference sequence). This CDR3 has 16 residues. The variable domain in full, completed from reference TRBV7-9 and TRBJ2-1, reads DTGVSQNPRHKITKRGQNVTFRCDPISEHNRLYWYRQTLGQGPEFLTYFQNEAQLEKSRLLSDRFSAERPKGSFSTLEIQRTEQGDSAMYLCASSLAGTSGRDEQFFGPGTRLTVL.

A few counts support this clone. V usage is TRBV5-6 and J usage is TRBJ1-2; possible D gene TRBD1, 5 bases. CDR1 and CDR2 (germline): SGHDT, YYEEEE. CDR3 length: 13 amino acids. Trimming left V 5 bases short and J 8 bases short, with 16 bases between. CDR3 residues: CASRIQGGRGYTF. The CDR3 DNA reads TGTGCCAGCAGAATCCAGGGAGGGAGAGGCTACACCTTC.